Listed here are 27 T cell receptor beta chains from one sample, sequenced in a study of blood T cell repertoires in COVID-19. Clones were sequenced by immunoSEQ multiplex PCR, and TCRdb holds only the in-frame ones, with some missing. The sample includes some 330,000 clones, under 90% seen only once; the top ten take 1.5% to 2%. Sequencing was performed on peripheral blood. These TCRs come from a woman between 25 and 40 years old with COVID-19, enrolled during active disease.

CDR3 loop: CASSGGAVGQETQYF. CDR3 nucleotide sequence: TGTGCCAGCAGCGGAGGTGCTGTAGGCCAAGAGACCCAGTACTTC. J is TRBJ2-5 and V is TRBV9; D gene uncertain. This CDR3 region has 15 residues. V was trimmed by 3 bases and J by 1 base, leaving 13 bases between them. In germline, CDR1 is SGDLS, CDR2 YYNGEE.

The genes are TRBV9 and TRBJ2-3; 9 positions match TRBD2. V lost 4 bases, J lost 4 bases, and 7 bases stayed unmatched. Germline V gives CDR1 SGDLS, CDR2 YYNGEE. This CDR3 is 15 amino acids long. The CDR3 DNA is TGTGCCAGCAGCTTGAGCGGGGGGTTCTCAGATACGCAGTATTTT. Encoded protein: CASSLSGGFSDTQYF. The variable domain in full, with the rest retrieved from reference TRBV9 and TRBJ2-3, is DSGVTQTPKHLITATGQRVTLRCSPRSGDLSVYWYQQSLDQGLQFLIQYYNGEERAKGNILERFSAQQFPDLHSELNLSSLELGDSALYFCASSLSGGFSDTQYFGPGTRLTVL.

The gene calls are TRBV7-9 and TRBJ2-7, with a possible D match to TRBD2 (6 bases). The CDR3 consists of 15 residues. V was trimmed by 1 base and J by 2 bases, leaving 12 bases between them. In germline, CDR1 is SEHNR, CDR2 FQNEAQ (reference sequence). The CDR3 DNA reads as TGTGCCAGCAGCTTAGGGCTTGCGGGAACCTACGAGCAGTACTTC. This encodes CASSLGLAGTYEQYF.

V usage is TRBV7-9 and J usage is TRBJ1-1; 7 nucleotides line up with TRBD1. Germline V lookup: CDR1 SEHNR, CDR2 FQNEAQ (reference sequence). CDR3 length: 15 residues. The trim removed 4 bases at V and 0 bases at J, leaving 5 bases unmatched. The DNA for the CDR3 is TGTGCCAGCAGCTCGGGACAGAGCATGAACACTGAAGCTTTCTTT. It translates to CASSSGQSMNTEAFF.

The chain links TRBV28 to TRBJ2-3, with D possibly matching TRBD2 (6 bases). Between the trimmed V and J ends, which lost 8 bases and 2 bases, there was a span of 11 bases. This CDR3 comprises 13 residues. CDR1 MDHEN and CDR2 SYDVKM come from the germline V gene. The CDR3 loop reads CASGTDLTDTQYF. The CDR3 DNA is TGTGCCAGCGGGACTGATCTCACAGATACGCAGTATTTT.

The rearrangement uses TRBV5-8 and TRBJ1-4; 7 bases align to TRBD1. The CDR3 has 16 residues. J was trimmed by 0 bases and V by 4 bases; bases with no gene match: 6. Germline V gene data show CDR1 as SGHTS and CDR2 as YDEGEE. Here the CDR3 DNA reads TGTGCCAGCAGCCACAGGGGATTATCAACTAATGAAAAACTGTTTTTT. Translation gives CASSHRGLSTNEKLFF.

CDR3 amino acids: CASTAREGSPYGYTF. As DNA, the CDR3 is TGTGCCAGCACCGCAAGGGAGGGTTCCCCTTATGGCTACACCTTC. J is TRBJ1-2 and V is TRBV7-2; the D is unclear. The germline V gene has CDR1 SGHTA and CDR2 FQGNSA. The length of the CDR3 is 15 residues. Trimming removed 7 bases at V and 5 bases at J, with 20 bases between.

The chain uses TRBV6-5 and TRBJ2-4, with 7 bases fitting TRBD1. Germline V gene data show CDR1 as MNHEY and CDR2 as SVGAGI. After removal of 9 bases from V and 2 bases from J, the junction contained 10 bases not matched to a gene. This CDR3 is built from 15 residues. The DNA of the CDR3 is TGTGCCAGTGAAATTATGGGACAGTCCAAAAACATTCAGTACTTC. Translation gives CASEIMGQSKNIQYF.

The genes are TRBV6-5 and TRBJ1-1; D not resolved. CDR1 MNHEY and CDR2 SVGAGI come from the germline V gene. V shed 1 base and J shed 8 bases, with 8 bases lying between them. The CDR3 runs 12 residues. The CDR3 here is CASSYLGREAFF. For the CDR3, the DNA is TGTGCCAGCAGTTACTTGGGCAGGGAAGCTTTCTTT.

This sequence joins TRBV6-1 and TRBJ2-7; D possibly corresponds to TRBD1 (5 bases). Germline V CDR1 and CDR2: MNHNS, SASEGT. CDR3 size: 14 residues. The germline V and J ends were trimmed by 3 bases and 5 bases, with 14 bases remaining between them. DNA for the CDR3: TGTGCCAGCAGTGATTCGACAGAAGTAGACGAGCAGTACGTC. It is translated as CASSDSTEVDEQYV.

V usage is TRBV7-2 and J usage is TRBJ2-1, with 11 nucleotides matching TRBD2. J was trimmed by 4 bases and V by 5 bases; bases with no gene match: 4. The germline gives CDR1 SGHTA, CDR2 FQGNSA. CDR3 length equals 15 residues. The CDR3 region is CASSGTSGGYNEQFF. CDR3 nucleotide sequence: TGTGCCAGCAGCGGAACTAGCGGGGGATACAATGAGCAGTTCTTC.

V usage is TRBV7-9 and J usage is TRBJ2-3; 8 bases line up with TRBD2. Germline trimming cut 5 bases from V and 0 bases from J; bases unmatched to any gene: 4. Per germline, CDR1 SEHNR and CDR2 FQNEAQ (reference sequence). The CDR3 sequence is 15 residues long. The CDR3 sequence: CASSNVAGSTDTQYF. The CDR3 DNA is TGTGCCAGCAGCAATGTAGCGGGGAGCACAGATACGCAGTATTTT.

The V and J genes are TRBV27 and TRBJ1-2; 7 nucleotides agree with TRBD1. This CDR3 spans 15 amino acids. V dropped 3 bases and J dropped 7; count of bases not matched to a gene: 11. CDR1 and CDR2 (germline): MNHEY, SMNVEV (reference sequence). The DNA for the CDR3 is TGTGCCAGCAGTTTCATTCAGGGGGACCGAGGTGGCTACACCTTC. Protein sequence: CASSFIQGDRGGYTF.

The chain recombines TRBV18 with TRBJ2-2; D may be TRBD1 (6 bases). Per germline, CDR1 KGHSH and CDR2 LQKENI. There are 14 residues in the CDR3. Trimming stripped 6 bases from V and 9 bases from J, with 17 bases between. CDR3 in amino acids: CASSRETGVRELFF. As DNA, the CDR3 is TGTGCCAGCTCCCGCGAGACAGGAGTAAGGGAGCTGTTTTTT.

The rearrangement links TRBV14 to TRBJ1-2; 7 positions agree with TRBD1. This CDR3 has 14 amino acids. Germline V gene lookup returns CDR1 SGHDN and CDR2 FVKESK. J gave up 5 bases and V 5 bases, and 8 bases lay outside the gene matches. CDR3 residues: CASSSSTGEYGYTF. Written as DNA, the CDR3 is TGTGCCAGCAGCTCCAGTACAGGGGAGTATGGCTACACCTTC. Drawing the rest from reference TRBV14 and TRBJ1-2, the complete variable domain is EAGVTQFPSHSVIEKGQTVTLRCDPISGHDNLYWYRRVMGKEIKFLLHFVKESKQDESGMPNNRFLAERTGGTYSTLKVQPAELEDSGVYFCASSSSTGEYGYTFGSGTRLTVV.

The chain employs TRBV4-1 and TRBJ1-2; the match to TRBD1 covers 8 bases. Losses at the gene ends were 1 base for V and 3 bases for J; bases not matched to a gene: 4. CDR3 length equals 15 residues. The germline gives CDR1 MGHRA, CDR2 YSYEKL. Here the CDR3 reads CASSQVPGQDYGYTF. CDR3 coding DNA: TGCGCCAGCAGCCAAGTGCCGGGACAGGACTATGGCTACACCTTC.

This clone was found a few times. J is TRBJ1-3 and V is TRBV3-1 (or the pseudogene TRBV3-2); the D gene is possibly TRBD1 (6 bases). Germline lookup yields CDR1 LGHDT and CDR2 YNNKEL (reference sequence). This CDR3 is 16 amino acids long. V lost 4 bases, J lost 6 bases, and 19 bases lay in between. This CDR3 reads CASSPTPAKGVNTIYF. The CDR3 coding sequence is TGTGCCAGCAGCCCCACGCCGGCTAAGGGGGTAAACACCATATATTTT.

The genes are TRBV27 and TRBJ2-5, with TRBD1 matching 9 bases. J was trimmed by 8 bases and V by 8 bases; bases with no gene match: 3. Germline-derived CDR1 and CDR2 are MNHEY and SMNVEV (reference sequence). CDR3 length: 11 amino acids. In DNA form, the CDR3 reads TGTGCCAGCGGGACAGGGCTCACCCAGTACTTC. It yields the protein CASGTGLTQYF.

The V gene is TRBV7-3, the J gene TRBJ2-3; 10 bases are shared with TRBD2. Germline V gene sequence: CDR1 SGHTA, CDR2 FQGTGA. The CDR3 spans 14 residues. Trimming took 4 bases from V and 4 from J; bases not matched to a gene: 2. The CDR3 DNA is TGTGCCAGCAGCTCTAGCGGGGGATCAGATACGCAGTATTTT. It encodes CASSSSGGSDTQYF.

This chain connects TRBV11-2 to TRBJ2-3; D is undetermined. Germline lookup yields CDR1 SGHAT and CDR2 FQNNGV. Trimming took off 0 bases at V and 4 bases at J, with 8 bases between the two ends. The CDR3 is 14 residues long. CDR3: CASSLEISADTQYF. CDR3 sequence (DNA): TGTGCCAGCAGCTTAGAGATCAGCGCAGATACGCAGTATTTT.

V is TRBV6-5 and J is TRBJ1-2; 11 bases are shared with TRBD1. This CDR3 is built from 15 residues. Germline-derived CDR1 and CDR2 are MNHEY and SVGAGI. After removal of 6 bases from V and 3 bases from J, the junction contained 6 bases not matched to a gene. The CDR3: CASRAGQGADYGYTF. The CDR3 region has the DNA TGTGCCAGCAGGGCCGGACAGGGGGCAGACTATGGCTACACCTTC.

The chain uses TRBV4-2 and TRBJ1-3; a possible D gene is TRBD1 (5 bases). V lost 0 bases, J lost 0 bases, and 12 bases lay in between. The CDR3 contains 17 residues. The V gene's germline CDR1 is LGHNA and CDR2 YNFKEQ. The CDR3 nucleotides are TGTGCCAGCAGCCAAGATAAGGGACTGAGCTCTGGAAACACCATATATTTT. Protein product: CASSQDKGLSSGNTIYF.

In this sample, this clone turned up a few times. The rearrangement links TRBV2 to TRBJ1-5; D gene uncertain. The CDR3 runs 15 residues. CDR1 is SNHLY, CDR2 FYNNEI, per germline. The germline V and J ends were trimmed by 2 bases and 3 bases, with 11 bases remaining between them. The CDR3 sequence is CASSELQLLNQPQHF. In DNA, the CDR3 is TGTGCCAGCAGTGAACTACAGTTGCTCAATCAGCCCCAGCATTTT.

The V and J genes are TRBV7-9 and TRBJ2-4; D is ambiguous. With 4 bases removed from V and 0 bases from J, the gap between germline ends came to 10 bases. The CDR3 is made up of 15 amino acids. The germline CDR1 and CDR2 sequences are SEHNR and FQNEAQ (reference sequence). This CDR3 is CASSSTGLAKNIQYF. The CDR3 DNA follows: TGTGCCAGCAGCTCGACTGGATTAGCCAAAAACATTCAGTACTTC.

The V gene is TRBV3-1 (or the pseudogene TRBV3-2), the J gene TRBJ2-1; 11 bases align to TRBD2. The CDR3 is made up of 17 amino acids. With V trimmed by 2 bases and J by 2 bases, 5 bases remained unmatched. Germline CDR1 and CDR2: LGHDT and YNNKEL (reference sequence). The DNA of the CDR3 is TGTGCCAGCAGCCAAATCACTAGCGGGGGTACCTACAATGAGCAGTTCTTC. Translation: CASSQITSGGTYNEQFF.

The chain combines TRBV28 with TRBJ1-1; D unclear. With 7 bases removed from V and 4 bases from J, the gap between germline ends came to 10 bases. CDR1 is MDHEN and CDR2 is SYDVKM in the germline V gene. The CDR3 sequence is 12 residues long. CDR3 loop: CASTDTGTEAFF. DNA of the CDR3: TGTGCCAGCACCGATACCGGCACTGAAGCTTTCTTT.

The J gene is TRBJ1-1, the V gene TRBV15; D might be TRBD1 (6 bases). Deletions cut 5 bases from V and 2 bases from J, with 15 bases between. Per germline, CDR1 LNHNV and CDR2 YYDKDF (reference sequence). The CDR3 has 15 residues. The DNA for the CDR3 is TGTGCCACCAGCCCAACAAGGGGGACAAACACTGAAGCTTTCTTT. Its protein is CATSPTRGTNTEAFF.